This section outlines one TCR beta chain sequence together with its context. The sample is drawn from a study of blood T cell repertoires in COVID-19. About the research overall: Sample material is recorded as cDNA or gDNA derived from T cells, B-cell-depleted T cells, or PBMCs.

Per the original data handling: How many nucleated cells were present was estimated from reference gene primer amplification. The method was immunoSEQ multiplex PCR; TCRdb's version includes in-frame clones alone and lacks a portion of them. V, J and clone size are those of that table, while D and trimming were read from the DNA. This table holds 250,000 to 400,000 clones, 90% found once. This CDR3 is built from 15 residues. Germline assignment: CDR1 SGHRS and CDR2 YFSETQ. V lost 0 bases and J lost 5; bases outside the gene matches: 3. Patients of the Seattle cohort, enrolled during active infection, were followed longitudinally.

V gene TRBV5-1 combines with J gene TRBJ2-3; TRBD2 aligns across 10 bases. The TCR was taken from a woman aged 25 to 39 with COVID-19, enrolled during active disease. Material for sequencing was peripheral blood. CDR3 loop: CASSLGLAGVDTQYF. Written as DNA, the CDR3 is TGCGCCAGCAGCTTGGGCCTAGCGGGAGTAGATACGCAGTATTTT. The whole variable domain, filled in from reference TRBV5-1 and TRBJ2-3, reads KAGVTQTPRYLIKTRGQQVTLSCSPISGHRSVSWYQQTPGQGLQFLFEYFSETQRNKGNFPGRFSGRQFSNSRSEMNVSTLELGDSALYLCASSLGLAGVDTQYFGPGTRLTVL.